This T cell receptor (beta chain) was sequenced for a study of blood T cell repertoires in COVID-19. Original methodology: Reference gene primer amplification gave estimated nucleated cell counts. Data came from immunoSEQ multiplex PCR; TCRdb stores just in-frame clones and leaves some out. V, J and clone size are taken as reported in that table, and D and trimming were inferred from the DNA itself. The repertoire holds over 35,000 clones, with 79% as singletons. The material sequenced was peripheral blood. The receptor's source is a man aged 70 or older with acute or convalescent COVID-19.

This CDR3 reads CASSYSIGQGGETQYF. Here the CDR3 DNA reads TGTGCCAGCAGTTACTCGATTGGTCAGGGTGGGGAGACCCAGTACTTC. J is TRBJ2-5 and V is TRBV6-5, with D possibly being TRBD1 (5 bases). The V gene's germline CDR1 is MNHEY and CDR2 SVGAGI. This CDR3 has 16 residues. Between the trimmed V and J ends, which lost 0 bases and 5 bases, there was a span of 16 bases.